This paragraph reports one T cell receptor (beta chain). The antigen is unknown. CDR1 is LNHNV, CDR2 YYDKDF, per germline (reference sequence). This CDR3 contains 12 residues. Trimming stripped 5 bases from V and 3 bases from J, with 7 bases between. Using RNA transcripts, the TCR beta CDR3 regions were amplified. In the first round, RT-PCR was carried out with HTBI primers, and a multiplex PCR formed the second round. A single record per CDR3 protein comes from TCRdb applying MiXCR to the multiplex PCR reads. Of 150,000 or so distinct CDR3 sequences listed, roughly 36% are singletons. This entry is derived from a study of Graves' ophthalmopathy and Graves' hyperthyroidism. Study outcomes and limitations: With approximately 88% sensitivity and 75% to 84% specificity, a 13-signature model separated ophthalmopathy from stable hyperthyroidism.

The material sequenced was peripheral blood. This TCR was recovered from a man in his thirties or forties with Graves' ophthalmopathy. This chain connects TRBV15 to TRBJ2-5; D remains ambiguous. The DNA of the CDR3 is TGTGCCACCAGCCCGATGAAAGAGACCCAGTACTTC. It codes for CATSPMKETQYF.